The T cell receptor beta chain under discussion was sequenced for a study of blood T cell repertoires in COVID-19. Profiled with immunoSEQ multiplex PCR; TCRdb holds only in-frame clones, not every one. The sample includes a few hundred thousand clones, approximately 82% of them seen just once. This CDR3 has 11 amino acids. Trimming took 1 base from V and 7 from J, leaving 5 bases between them. Germline V CDR1 and CDR2: MDHEN, SYDVKM. This clonotype was obtained from a woman aged 18-29 years with acute or convalescent COVID-19. The chain uses TRBV28 and TRBJ2-7; no clear D. The material sequenced was peripheral blood. DNA of the CDR3: TGTGCCAGCAGTTTATCCTTTGAGCAGTACTTC. This gives the protein CASSLSFEQYF.